A selection of T cell receptor beta chains follows, all from one sample in a study of shared clonotypes between healthy human individuals. Method: immunoSEQ multiplex PCR; TCRdb's copy keeps in-frame clones and lacks some. This table has around 2,000,000 clones, 93% appearing once. The sequenced sample consisted of naive CD8+ T cells from PBMCs. Every receptor here comes from a man between 18 and 35 years old in good health. Some clones in this sample may be carry-over from other donors' samples. The CDR3 runs from the conserved cysteine through the conserved F or W. Each record gives: clone size, V gene, D gene, CDR3 length, J gene, CDR3 protein, CDR3 DNA. A D gene is named only where the DNA matches it firmly. For some rows the clone size is stated as once, few or many, or as a class when expanded; others skip it.

size: NA; V: TRBV5-1; D: TRBD1; length: 14; J: TRBJ1-1; CDR3: CASSSGTGGPEAFF; DNA: TGCGCCAGCAGTTCCGGGACAGGGGGCCCTGAAGCTTTCTTT
size: NA; V: TRBV29-1; D: TRBD1; length: 17; J: TRBJ2-3; CDR3: CSVEDPDGQASTDTQYF; DNA: TGCAGCGTTGAAGATCCCGACGGACAGGCGAGCACAGATACGCAGTATTTT
size: NA; V: TRBV9; D: TRBD2; length: 16; J: TRBJ2-3; CDR3: CASSASGLAGPDKQYF; DNA: TGTGCCAGCAGCGCCTCCGGACTAGCGGGCCCCGACAAGCAGTATTTT
size: NA; V: TRBV7-6; D: TRBD1; length: 13; J: TRBJ1-1; CDR3: CASSLGTGIEAFF; DNA: TGTGCCAGCAGCTTGGGGACAGGGATTGAAGCTTTCTTT
size: NA; V: TRBV7-8; D: NA; length: 12; J: TRBJ1-4; CDR3: CASSLSWEKLFF; DNA: TGTGCCAGCAGCCTCAGCTGGGAAAAACTGTTTTTT
size: once; V: TRBV25-1; D: NA; length: 13; J: TRBJ2-5; CDR3: CASSESALETQYF; DNA: TGTGCCAGCAGTGAATCGGCGTTGGAGACCCAGTACTTC
size: NA; V: TRBV4-2; D: NA; length: 15; J: TRBJ2-1; CDR3: CASSQVDSSYNEQFF; DNA: TGTGCCAGCAGCCAAGTTGACAGCTCCTACAATGAGCAGTTCTTC
size: once; V: TRBV25-1; D: NA; length: 13; J: TRBJ2-3; CDR3: CASIGVRADTQYF; DNA: TGTGCCAGCATAGGGGTCAGAGCAGATACGCAGTATTTT
size: NA; V: TRBV7-9; D: TRBD2; length: 17; J: TRBJ2-2; CDR3: CASSLAAGLANTGELFF; DNA: TGTGCCAGCAGCTTAGCGGCAGGACTAGCAAACACCGGGGAGCTGTTTTTT
size: once; V: TRBV14; D: TRBD1; length: 16; J: TRBJ2-7; CDR3: CASSLPRGQGDYEQYF; DNA: TGTGCCAGCAGCCTTCCACGAGGACAGGGGGACTACGAGCAGTACTTC
size: NA; V: TRBV28; D: NA; length: 15; J: TRBJ2-3; CDR3: CASSLSRNPADTQYF; DNA: TGTGCCAGCAGTTTATCCAGGAACCCCGCAGATACGCAGTATTTT
size: NA; V: TRBV7-9; D: TRBD1; length: 15; J: TRBJ2-7; CDR3: CASSLGGTGVHEQYF; DNA: TGTGCCAGCAGCTTAGGGGGGACAGGGGTCCACGAGCAGTACTTC
size: NA; V: TRBV4-3; D: TRBD2; length: 17; J: TRBJ2-7; CDR3: CASSQFLAGEGAYEQYF; DNA: TGCGCCAGCAGCCAGTTTCTAGCGGGAGAGGGGGCCTACGAGCAGTACTTC
size: NA; V: TRBV28; D: TRBD1; length: 15; J: TRBJ1-4; CDR3: CASRSRQGIREKLFF; DNA: TGTGCCAGCAGGTCCAGACAGGGGATTAGGGAAAAACTGTTTTTT
size: NA; V: TRBV27; D: NA; length: 14; J: TRBJ2-2; CDR3: CASSLQGGTGELFF; DNA: TGTGCCAGCAGTCTACAGGGCGGCACCGGGGAGCTGTTTTTT
size: NA; V: TRBV6-5; D: NA; length: 13; J: TRBJ1-4; CDR3: CASSYQPFEKLFF; DNA: TGTGCCAGCAGTTACCAGCCCTTTGAAAAACTGTTTTTT
size: NA; V: TRBV5-4; D: NA; length: 14; J: TRBJ1-1; CDR3: CASSALGGETEAFF; DNA: TGTGCCAGCAGCGCACTAGGGGGTGAGACTGAAGCTTTCTTT
size: once; V: TRBV5-4; D: NA; length: 12; J: TRBJ2-7; CDR3: CASSFGTYEQYF; DNA: TGTGCCAGCAGTTTCGGCACCTACGAGCAGTACTTC
size: NA; V: TRBV4-3; D: NA; length: 15; J: TRBJ1-2; CDR3: CASSQEGGVLNGYTF; DNA: TGCGCCAGCAGCCAAGAAGGGGGGGTACTAAATGGCTACACCTTC
size: NA; V: TRBV4-1; D: NA; length: 16; J: TRBJ2-1; CDR3: CASSQGNLGVFDEQFF; DNA: TGCGCCAGCAGCCAAGGTAATCTTGGGGTTTTCGATGAGCAGTTCTTC
size: NA; V: TRBV6-6; D: NA; length: 16; J: TRBJ1-3; CDR3: CASSYSVLSSGNTIYF; DNA: TGTGCCAGCAGTTACTCCGTCCTCAGCTCTGGAAACACCATATATTTT
size: NA; V: TRBV28; D: NA; length: 14; J: TRBJ2-3; CDR3: CASSPMGEKDTQYF; DNA: TGTGCCAGCAGTCCTATGGGGGAAAAGGATACGCAGTATTTT
size: NA; V: TRBV18; D: NA; length: 17; J: TRBJ1-1; CDR3: CASSPPAAGGMNTEAFF; DNA: TGTGCCAGCTCACCACCGGCGGCAGGAGGGATGAACACTGAAGCTTTCTTT
size: NA; V: TRBV4-3; D: NA; length: 13; J: TRBJ2-1; CDR3: CASSQFRGYEQFF; DNA: TGCGCCAGCAGCCAATTCAGGGGCTATGAGCAGTTCTTC
size: NA; V: TRBV9; D: TRBD2; length: 16; J: TRBJ2-4; CDR3: CASSKTSGTAKNIQYF; DNA: TGTGCCAGCAGCAAGACTAGCGGGACTGCCAAAAACATTCAGTACTTC
size: NA; V: TRBV6-1; D: NA; length: 15; J: TRBJ1-2; CDR3: CASSDFREADYGYTF; DNA: TGTGCCAGCAGTGACTTCAGGGAGGCCGACTATGGCTACACCTTC
size: NA; V: TRBV4-1; D: TRBD1; length: 13; J: TRBJ2-1; CDR3: CASSPPGQNEQFF; DNA: TGCGCCAGCAGCCCCCCGGGACAGAATGAGCAGTTCTTC
size: few; V: TRBV6-1; D: NA; length: 12; J: TRBJ1-1; CDR3: CASSDYGSEAFF; DNA: TGTGCCAGCAGCGACTATGGCAGTGAAGCTTTCTTT
size: NA; V: TRBV11-2; D: NA; length: 12; J: TRBJ1-5; CDR3: CASSLVTVQQHF; DNA: TGTGCCAGCAGCTTAGTGACAGTCCAGCAGCATTTT
size: NA; V: TRBV9; D: NA; length: 16; J: TRBJ2-7; CDR3: CASSEGGRRDGDEQYF; DNA: TGTGCCAGCAGCGAAGGGGGTCGGAGGGATGGTGACGAGCAGTACTTC
size: once; V: TRBV5-8; D: NA; length: 14; J: TRBJ1-4; CDR3: CASSLARPSRKLFF; DNA: TGTGCCAGCAGCTTGGCCCGGCCGTCGAGAAAACTGTTTTTT
size: NA; V: TRBV6-5; D: NA; length: 13; J: TRBJ1-2; CDR3: CASSYEEGNGYTF; DNA: TGTGCCAGCAGTTACGAGGAGGGAAATGGCTACACCTTC
size: few; V: TRBV6-5; D: NA; length: 13; J: TRBJ1-5; CDR3: CASSPVGNQPQHF; DNA: TGTGCCAGCAGCCCGGTGGGCAATCAGCCCCAGCATTTT
size: NA; V: TRBV30; D: TRBD2; length: 17; J: TRBJ2-1; CDR3: CAWSVPITSGSLNEQFF; DNA: TGTGCCTGGAGTGTACCGATCACTAGCGGGAGTCTCAATGAGCAGTTCTTC
size: NA; V: TRBV5-1; D: NA; length: 15; J: TRBJ2-7; CDR3: CASTEASAFSYEQYF; DNA: TGCGCCAGCACCGAAGCGAGCGCATTCTCCTACGAGCAGTACTTC
size: NA; V: TRBV6-5; D: TRBD1; length: 15; J: TRBJ2-1; CDR3: CASSPLTGVGDEQFF; DNA: TGTGCCAGCAGCCCTCTAACAGGGGTAGGGGATGAGCAGTTCTTC
size: NA; V: TRBV7-8; D: NA; length: 15; J: TRBJ2-7; CDR3: CASSLDPGRYYEQYF; DNA: TGTGCCAGCAGCTTAGACCCAGGACGCTACTACGAGCAGTACTTC
size: NA; V: TRBV27; D: NA; length: 15; J: TRBJ2-2; CDR3: CASSPPTSGTGELFF; DNA: TGTGCCAGCAGTCCCCCCACGTCCGGCACCGGGGAGCTGTTTTTT
size: NA; V: TRBV27; D: NA; length: 14; J: TRBJ2-3; CDR3: CASSPGPSTDTQYF; DNA: TGTGCCAGCAGCCCCGGACCAAGCACAGATACGCAGTATTTT
size: NA; V: TRBV9; D: NA; length: 14; J: TRBJ1-3; CDR3: CASSGGTSGNTIYF; DNA: TGTGCCAGCAGCGGAGGGACATCAGGAAACACCATATATTTT
size: NA; V: TRBV7-6; D: NA; length: 14; J: TRBJ2-7; CDR3: CASSLRKSSYEQYF; DNA: TGTGCCAGCAGCTTAAGAAAGAGCTCCTACGAGCAGTACTTC
size: NA; V: TRBV7-8; D: TRBD1; length: 15; J: TRBJ2-7; CDR3: CASSANRGRAYEQYF; DNA: TGTGCCAGCAGCGCTAACAGGGGAAGGGCGTACGAGCAGTACTTC
size: NA; V: TRBV9; D: NA; length: 12; J: TRBJ2-3; CDR3: CASSPWGDTQYF; DNA: TGTGCCAGCAGCCCGTGGGGAGATACGCAGTATTTT
size: NA; V: TRBV7-9; D: TRBD2; length: 15; J: TRBJ2-7; CDR3: CASSLGEVAGYEQYF; DNA: TGTGCCAGCAGCTTAGGGGAGGTAGCGGGCTACGAGCAGTACTTC
size: NA; V: TRBV29-1; D: NA; length: 15; J: TRBJ1-2; CDR3: CSVIEGFSPNYGYTF; DNA: TGCAGCGTTATTGAGGGATTCTCCCCTAACTATGGCTACACCTTC
size: NA; V: TRBV2; D: TRBD2; length: 15; J: TRBJ2-1; CDR3: CASSERLADNNEQFF; DNA: TGTGCCAGCAGTGAAAGGCTAGCGGATAACAATGAGCAGTTCTTC
size: once; V: TRBV7-9; D: TRBD1; length: 14; J: TRBJ1-2; CDR3: CASSSGTGEYGYTF; DNA: TGTGCCAGCAGCTCCGGGACAGGAGAATATGGCTACACCTTC
size: NA; V: TRBV9; D: NA; length: 11; J: TRBJ2-7; CDR3: CASSVGEEQYF; DNA: TGTGCCAGCAGCGTAGGCGAGGAGCAGTACTTC
size: few; V: TRBV7-2; D: NA; length: 12; J: TRBJ1-1; CDR3: CASSPSMSGAFF; DNA: TGTGCCAGCAGCCCAAGCATGAGTGGGGCTTTCTTT
size: NA; V: TRBV6-1; D: NA; length: 17; J: TRBJ1-5; CDR3: CASSEGPGPYSNQPQHF; DNA: TGTGCCAGCAGTGAAGGTCCAGGGCCCTATAGCAATCAGCCCCAGCATTTT
size: NA; V: TRBV5-1; D: TRBD1; length: 12; J: TRBJ1-2; CDR3: CASSGTVYGYTF; DNA: TGCGCCAGCAGCGGGACAGTATATGGCTACACCTTC
size: NA; V: TRBV7-9; D: TRBD1; length: 14; J: TRBJ2-7; CDR3: CASSLRTGMGEQYF; DNA: TGTGCCAGCAGCCTTCGGACAGGAATGGGCGAGCAGTACTTC
size: NA; V: TRBV5-6; D: NA; length: 14; J: TRBJ1-1; CDR3: CASSLGQANTEAFF; DNA: TGTGCCAGCAGCTTGGGGCAGGCGAACACTGAAGCTTTCTTT
size: NA; V: TRBV5-3; D: NA; length: 13; J: TRBJ2-3; CDR3: CARSNSSTDTQYF; DNA: TGTGCCAGAAGCAATAGTAGCACAGATACGCAGTATTTT